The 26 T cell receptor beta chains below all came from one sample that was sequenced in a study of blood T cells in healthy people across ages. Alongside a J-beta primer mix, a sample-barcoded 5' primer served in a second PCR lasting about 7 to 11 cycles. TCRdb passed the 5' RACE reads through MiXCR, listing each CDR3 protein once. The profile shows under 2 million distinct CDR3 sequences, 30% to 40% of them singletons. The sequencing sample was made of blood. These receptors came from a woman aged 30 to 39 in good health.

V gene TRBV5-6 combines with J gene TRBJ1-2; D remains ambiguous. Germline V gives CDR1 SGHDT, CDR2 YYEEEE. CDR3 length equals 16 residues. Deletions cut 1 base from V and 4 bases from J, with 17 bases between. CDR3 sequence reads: CASSLMATAGSYGYTF. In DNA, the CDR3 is TGTGCCAGCAGCTTGATGGCAACTGCCGGTAGCTATGGCTACACCTTC.

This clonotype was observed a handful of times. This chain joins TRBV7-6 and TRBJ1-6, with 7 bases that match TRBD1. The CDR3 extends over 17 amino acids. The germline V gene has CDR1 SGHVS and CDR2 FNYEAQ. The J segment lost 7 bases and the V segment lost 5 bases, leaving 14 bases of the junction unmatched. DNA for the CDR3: TGTGCCAGCAGCCCGAACCTAGGGGGCGGCTTGAATTCACCCCTCCACTTT. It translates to CASSPNLGGGLNSPLHF.

The CDR3 DNA sequence: TGTGCCATCAGTATTATCAGGGGGAGGAACACTGAAGCTTTCTTT. This gives the protein CAISIIRGRNTEAFF. The genes are TRBV10-3 and TRBJ1-1; 7 positions agree with TRBD1. Germline V lookup: CDR1 ENHRY, CDR2 SYGVKD. Losses at the gene ends were 5 bases for V and 1 base for J; bases not matched to a gene: 7. The CDR3 totals 15 residues.

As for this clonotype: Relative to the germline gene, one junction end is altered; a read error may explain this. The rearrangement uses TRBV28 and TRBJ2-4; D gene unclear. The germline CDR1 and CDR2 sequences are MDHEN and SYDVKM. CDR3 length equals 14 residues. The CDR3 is CACSGGWDKNIQYF. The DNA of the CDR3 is TGTGCCTGCAGTGGCGGTTGGGATAAAAACATTCAGTACTTC.

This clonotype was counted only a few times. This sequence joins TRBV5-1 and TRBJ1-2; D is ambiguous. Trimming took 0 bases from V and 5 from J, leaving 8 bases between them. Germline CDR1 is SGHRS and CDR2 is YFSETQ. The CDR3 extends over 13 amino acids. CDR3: CASSLAGEYGYTF. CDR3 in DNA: TGCGCCAGCAGCTTGGCCGGGGAATATGGCTACACCTTC.

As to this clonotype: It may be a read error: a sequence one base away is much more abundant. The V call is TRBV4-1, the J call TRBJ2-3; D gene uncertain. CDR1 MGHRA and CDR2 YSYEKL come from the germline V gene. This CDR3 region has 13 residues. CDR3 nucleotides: TGCACCAGCAGCCAAGAGCCCACAGATACGCAGTATTTT. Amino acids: CTSSQEPTDTQYF.

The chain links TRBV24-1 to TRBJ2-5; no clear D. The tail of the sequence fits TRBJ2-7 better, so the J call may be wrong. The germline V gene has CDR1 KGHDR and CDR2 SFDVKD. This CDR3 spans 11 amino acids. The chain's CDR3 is CATSDLGEQYF. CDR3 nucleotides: TGTGCCACCAGTGACCTAGGCGAGCAGTACTTC.

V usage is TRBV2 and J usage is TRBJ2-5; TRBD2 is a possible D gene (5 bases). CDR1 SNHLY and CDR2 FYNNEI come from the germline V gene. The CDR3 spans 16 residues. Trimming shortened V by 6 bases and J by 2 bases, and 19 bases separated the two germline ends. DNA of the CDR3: TGTGCCAGCAGCTACGTAGGGCGGGTTCCACAAGAGACCCAGTACTTC. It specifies CASSYVGRVPQETQYF.

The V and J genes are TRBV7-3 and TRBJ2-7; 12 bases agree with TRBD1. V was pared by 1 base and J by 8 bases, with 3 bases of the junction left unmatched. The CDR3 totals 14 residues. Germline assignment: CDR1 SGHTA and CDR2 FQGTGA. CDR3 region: CASSLSRDRGQQYF. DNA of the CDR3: TGTGCCAGCAGCTTAAGTCGGGACAGGGGGCAGCAGTACTTC.

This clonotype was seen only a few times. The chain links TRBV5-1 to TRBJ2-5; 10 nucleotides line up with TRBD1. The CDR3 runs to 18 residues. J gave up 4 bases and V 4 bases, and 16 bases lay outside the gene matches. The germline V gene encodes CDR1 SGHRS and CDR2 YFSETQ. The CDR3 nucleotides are TGCGCCAGCAGCCTGGGGGACAGGGGCGGAGGAGGGAGAGAGACCCAGTACTTC. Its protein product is CASSLGDRGGGGRETQYF.

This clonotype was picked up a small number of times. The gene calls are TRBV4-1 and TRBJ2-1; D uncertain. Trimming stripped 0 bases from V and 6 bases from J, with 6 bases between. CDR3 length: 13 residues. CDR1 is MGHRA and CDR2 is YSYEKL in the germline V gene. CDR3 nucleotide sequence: TGCGCCAGCAGCCAAGAATTTCTCAATGAGCAGTTCTTC. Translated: CASSQEFLNEQFF.

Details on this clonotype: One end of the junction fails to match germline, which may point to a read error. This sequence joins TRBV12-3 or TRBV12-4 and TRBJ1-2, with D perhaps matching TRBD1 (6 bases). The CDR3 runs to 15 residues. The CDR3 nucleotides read TGTGCCAGCAGTTTACGCAGGGGAGCTAACTATGGCTACATCTTC. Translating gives CASSLRRGANYGYIF.

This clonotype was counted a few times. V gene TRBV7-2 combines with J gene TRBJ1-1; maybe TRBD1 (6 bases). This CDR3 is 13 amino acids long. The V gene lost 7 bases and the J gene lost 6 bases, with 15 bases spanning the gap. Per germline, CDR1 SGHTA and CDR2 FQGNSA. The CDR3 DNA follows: TGTGCCAGCAACCCCCAGGGGTACGCTGAAGCTTTCTTT. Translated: CASNPQGYAEAFF.

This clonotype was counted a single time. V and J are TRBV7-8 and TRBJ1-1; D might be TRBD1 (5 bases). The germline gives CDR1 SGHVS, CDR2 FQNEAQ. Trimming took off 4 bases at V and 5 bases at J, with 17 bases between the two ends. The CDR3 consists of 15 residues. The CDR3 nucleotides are TGTGCCAGCAGCTCCAAAAACGTAGGGGAGACTGAAGCTTTCTTT. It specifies CASSSKNVGETEAFF.

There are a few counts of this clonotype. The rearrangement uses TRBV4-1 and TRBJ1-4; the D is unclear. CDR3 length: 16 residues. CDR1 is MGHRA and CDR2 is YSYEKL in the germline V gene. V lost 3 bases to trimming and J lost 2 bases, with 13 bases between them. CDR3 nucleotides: TGCGCCAGCAGCCAGAGAGGGCTACAGACTAATGAAAAACTGTTTTTT. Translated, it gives CASSQRGLQTNEKLFF.

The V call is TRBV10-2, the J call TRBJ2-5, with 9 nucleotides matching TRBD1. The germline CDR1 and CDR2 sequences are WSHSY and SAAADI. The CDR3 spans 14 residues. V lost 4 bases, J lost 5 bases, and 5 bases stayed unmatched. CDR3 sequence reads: CASSVYRGQETQYF. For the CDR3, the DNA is TGCGCCAGCAGTGTATACAGGGGGCAGGAGACCCAGTACTTC.

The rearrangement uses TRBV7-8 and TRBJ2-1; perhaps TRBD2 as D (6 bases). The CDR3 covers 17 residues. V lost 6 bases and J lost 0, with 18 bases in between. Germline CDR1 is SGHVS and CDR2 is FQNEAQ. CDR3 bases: TGTGCCAGCAGAGTAGCTACTAGCTTGAGCTCCTACAATGAGCAGTTCTTC. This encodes CASRVATSLSSYNEQFF.

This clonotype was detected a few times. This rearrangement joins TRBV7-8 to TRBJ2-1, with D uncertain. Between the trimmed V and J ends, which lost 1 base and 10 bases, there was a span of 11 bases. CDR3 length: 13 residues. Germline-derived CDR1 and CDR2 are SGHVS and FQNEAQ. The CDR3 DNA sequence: TGTGCCAGCAGCTTAGGAGCCCCGCAGGAGCAGTTCTTC. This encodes CASSLGAPQEQFF.

This CDR3 is CSARDPQGRVYTQYF. The CDR3 coding sequence is TGCAGTGCTAGAGATCCACAGGGAAGGGTATATACGCAGTATTTT. The chain combines TRBV20-1 with TRBJ2-3; D may be TRBD1 (6 bases). CDR1 and CDR2 from the germline V gene are DFQATT and SNEGSKA (reference sequence). Deletions cut 0 bases from V and 7 bases from J, with 17 bases between. The CDR3 totals 15 residues.

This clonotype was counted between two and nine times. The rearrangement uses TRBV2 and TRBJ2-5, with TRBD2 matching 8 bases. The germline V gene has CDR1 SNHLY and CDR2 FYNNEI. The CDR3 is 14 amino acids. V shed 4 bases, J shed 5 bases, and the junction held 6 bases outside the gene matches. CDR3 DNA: TGTGCCAGCAGTGTCGGGAGGGCCTTGGAGACCCAGTACTTC. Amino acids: CASSVGRALETQYF.

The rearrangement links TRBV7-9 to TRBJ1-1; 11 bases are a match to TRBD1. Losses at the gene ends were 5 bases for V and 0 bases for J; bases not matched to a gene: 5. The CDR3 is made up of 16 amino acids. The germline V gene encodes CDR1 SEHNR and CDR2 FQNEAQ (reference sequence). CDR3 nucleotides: TGTGCCAGCAGCGGGACAGGGGGAATCGTGAACACTGAAGCTTTCTTT. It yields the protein CASSGTGGIVNTEAFF. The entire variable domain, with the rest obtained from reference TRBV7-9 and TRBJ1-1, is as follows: DTGVSQNPRHKITKRGQNVTFRCDPISEHNRLYWYRQTLGQGPEFLTYFQNEAQLEKSRLLSDRFSAERPKGSFSTLEIQRTEQGDSAMYLCASSGTGGIVNTEAFFGQGTRLTVV.

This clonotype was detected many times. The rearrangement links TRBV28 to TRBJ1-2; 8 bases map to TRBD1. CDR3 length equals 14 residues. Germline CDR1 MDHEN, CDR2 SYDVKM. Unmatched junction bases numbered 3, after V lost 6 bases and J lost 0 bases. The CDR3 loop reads CASRWTGTNYGYTF. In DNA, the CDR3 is TGTGCCAGCAGATGGACAGGGACTAACTATGGCTACACCTTC.

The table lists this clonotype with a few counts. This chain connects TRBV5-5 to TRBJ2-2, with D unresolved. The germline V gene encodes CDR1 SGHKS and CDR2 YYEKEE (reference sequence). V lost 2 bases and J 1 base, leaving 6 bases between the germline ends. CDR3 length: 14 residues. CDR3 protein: CASSLNRNTGELFF. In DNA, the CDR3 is TGTGCCAGCAGCTTAAACAGGAACACCGGGGAGCTGTTTTTT.

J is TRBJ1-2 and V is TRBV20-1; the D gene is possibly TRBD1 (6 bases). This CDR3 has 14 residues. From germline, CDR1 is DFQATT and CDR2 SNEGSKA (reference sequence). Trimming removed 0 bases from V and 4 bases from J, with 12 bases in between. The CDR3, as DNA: TGCAGTGCTAGAGATCGGAAAGGGGGCTATGGCTACACCTTC. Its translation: CSARDRKGGYGYTF.

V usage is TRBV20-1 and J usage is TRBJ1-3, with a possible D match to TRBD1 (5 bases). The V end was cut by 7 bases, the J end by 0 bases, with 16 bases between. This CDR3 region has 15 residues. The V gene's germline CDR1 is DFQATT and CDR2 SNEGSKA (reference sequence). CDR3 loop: CSVPYPGRSGNTIYF. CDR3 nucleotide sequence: TGCAGTGTCCCTTATCCGGGACGCTCTGGAAACACCATATATTTT.

The CDR3: CASSQHLGLPSYNEQFF. The CDR3 nucleotides are TGTGCCAGCAGCCAACACCTAGGACTTCCCTCCTACAATGAGCAGTTCTTC. The chain couples TRBV7-9 to TRBJ2-1; maybe TRBD2 (5 bases). Germline V gives CDR1 SEHNR, CDR2 FQNEAQ (reference sequence). The V end was cut by 5 bases, the J end by 0 bases, with 17 bases between. The CDR3 is made up of 17 amino acids.